Each of the 24 T cell receptor beta chains below was sequenced from the same sample in a study of cytomegalovirus exposure and HLA in healthy donors. The PCR employed 60 Vbeta primers together with 13 Jbeta primers. Data came from immunoSEQ multiplex PCR; TCRdb stores just in-frame clones and leaves some out. Of 150,000 to 200,000 clones listed, about three quarters are singletons. The sample was PBMCs. The receptors were sampled from a female donor in good health and CMV-seronegative.

The rearrangement links TRBV29-1 to TRBJ2-5, with 9 nucleotides matching TRBD1. CDR3 size: 13 residues. V trimming: 7 bases; J trimming: 5 bases; junction bases outside the gene matches: 8. In germline, CDR1 is SQVTM, CDR2 ANQGSEA. The CDR3 sequence is CSGGDRVKETQYF. The CDR3 nucleotides are TGCAGCGGGGGGGACAGGGTAAAGGAGACCCAGTACTTC.

The chain is built from TRBV14 and TRBJ1-5, with a possible D match to TRBD1 (6 bases). Trimming removed 6 bases from V and 2 bases from J, with 23 bases in between. The V gene's germline CDR1 is SGHDN and CDR2 FVKESK. This CDR3 has 18 residues. The CDR3 DNA reads TGTGCCAGCAGTCAGATACACAGGGCACTCTCGGGCAATCAGCCCCAGCATTTT. It is translated as CASSQIHRALSGNQPQHF.

The chain combines TRBV11-1 with TRBJ1-1, with TRBD1 matching 9 bases. This CDR3 contains 15 residues. Germline CDR1 and CDR2: SGHAT and FQDESV (reference sequence). V trimming: 1 base; J trimming: 5 bases; junction bases outside the gene matches: 5. CDR3 residues: CASSLGGQGWTEAFF. The CDR3 nucleotides are TGTGCCAGCAGCTTAGGGGGACAGGGATGGACTGAAGCTTTCTTT.

This clone has a handful of counts. The V and J genes are TRBV23-1 and TRBJ2-2, with 8 nucleotides matching TRBD2. TRBV23-1 is recorded as an ORF, its role being uncertain. Germline trimming cut 0 bases from V and 6 bases from J; bases unmatched to any gene: 24. CDR3 size: 22 residues. The CDR3 region is CASSQSILGLVNSWEAAGELFF. CDR3 sequence (DNA): TGCGCCAGCAGTCAATCGATCTTGGGACTAGTTAATTCTTGGGAGGCCGCCGGGGAGCTGTTTTTT.

The chain combines TRBV6-5 with TRBJ1-2; a weak D match, TRBD1 (5 bases). Trimming cost V 2 bases and J 6 bases, with 10 bases left between them. Germline V CDR1 and CDR2: MNHEY, SVGAGI. The CDR3 covers 13 residues. CDR3 amino acids: CASSYGAGDGYTF. Written as DNA, the CDR3 is TGTGCCAGCAGTTACGGGGCAGGTGATGGCTACACCTTC.

In its sample, this clone was seen a few times. The chain recombines TRBV6-6 with TRBJ1-1; no clear D. The germline CDR1 and CDR2 sequences are MNHNY and SVGAGI (reference sequence). V was pared by 4 bases and J by 3 bases, with 6 bases between. The CDR3 consists of 12 residues. In nucleotides, the CDR3 is TGTGCCAGCAGTTCTCGTTACACTGAAGCTTTCTTT. Translated, it gives CASSSRYTEAFF.

V gene TRBV4-3 combines with J gene TRBJ1-1; D is undetermined. From germline, CDR1 is LGHNA and CDR2 YSLEER. The CDR3 runs to 16 residues. Trimming took 0 bases from V and 0 from J, leaving 11 bases between them. The DNA for the CDR3 is TGCGCCAGCAGCCAAGATCGAGGAACCATGAACACTGAAGCTTTCTTT. It translates to CASSQDRGTMNTEAFF.

The rearrangement uses TRBV19 and TRBJ2-5; TRBD2 matches at 7 bases. Germline CDR1 LNHDA, CDR2 SQIVND (reference sequence). The CDR3 loop spans 13 amino acids. The V segment lost 2 bases and the J segment 4 bases; nucleotides outside the gene matches: 1. The CDR3 coding sequence is TGTGCCAGTAGTATACCGGGGGGAGAGACCCAGTACTTC. It specifies CASSIPGGETQYF.

This chain joins TRBV7-2 and TRBJ2-1, with D tentatively TRBD2 (6 bases). In germline, CDR1 is SGHTA, CDR2 FQGNSA. CDR3 length: 15 residues. The germline V and J ends were trimmed by 3 bases and 8 bases, with 17 bases remaining between them. CDR3 nucleotides: TGTGCCAGCAGCTTCTTCGCGGGGACTTCCTATGAGCAGTTCTTC. This codes for CASSFFAGTSYEQFF.

Comments on this clone: A read error may account for a junction end that differs from germline. The chain carries TRBV5-4 and TRBJ2-2; 8 bases agree with TRBD1. The V gene's germline CDR1 is SGHNT and CDR2 YYREEE (reference sequence). This CDR3 contains 16 residues. Here the CDR3 reads CASTGSGQAKTGELFF. The CDR3 DNA is TGTGCCAGCACCGGATCGGGACAGGCGAAGACCGGGGAGCTGTTTTTT.

This clone has a handful of counts. The chain links TRBV29-1 to TRBJ2-7; 9 bases align to TRBD2. This CDR3 region has 17 residues. V lost 3 bases to trimming and J lost 5 bases; unmatched junction nucleotides: 17. Germline V CDR1 and CDR2: SQVTM, ANQGSEA. The CDR3 region is CSVEGGERGAPGDEQYF. CDR3 nucleotides: TGCAGCGTTGAGGGGGGGGAGCGGGGGGCGCCAGGCGACGAGCAGTACTTC.

V is TRBV9 and J is TRBJ1-6; D possibly corresponds to TRBD1 (6 bases). Germline values: CDR1 SGDLS, CDR2 YYNGEE. CDR3 length: 15 amino acids. Trimming pared 1 base from V and 10 bases from J, leaving 15 bases between. The CDR3 DNA sequence: TGTGCCAGCAGCGTAACATACAGGGTCGGGTCACCCCTCCACTTT. Its translation: CASSVTYRVGSPLHF.

The chain carries TRBV7-9 and TRBJ2-7; 7 bases match TRBD2. The junction had 13 bases not matched to a gene; V was cut back by 1 base and J by 7 bases. Germline V gene data show CDR1 as SEHNR and CDR2 as FQNEAQ (reference sequence). The CDR3 has 16 amino acids. Here the CDR3 reads CASSLGQLAENGEQYF. Written as DNA, the CDR3 is TGTGCCAGCAGCTTAGGGCAGCTAGCGGAGAATGGGGAGCAGTACTTC.

The rearrangement joins TRBV28 to TRBJ2-7; D is uncertain. The V end lost 2 bases, the J end lost 0 bases, and 8 bases lay between the germline ends. Germline V gene sequence: CDR1 MDHEN, CDR2 SYDVKM. The CDR3 extends over 14 amino acids. CDR3 coding DNA: TGTGCCAGCAGTTTAAGCCTTACCTCCTACGAGCAGTACTTC. This sequence encodes CASSLSLTSYEQYF.

The J gene is TRBJ2-1, the V gene TRBV30; 10 positions agree with TRBD2. Germline V gives CDR1 GTSNPN, CDR2 SVGIG (reference sequence). The V and J ends lost 1 base and 7 bases, in that order; junction bases with no gene match: 4. The CDR3 runs to 14 residues. In DNA form, the CDR3 reads TGTGCCTGGAGTGAGGCTAGCGGGAGTAATGAGCAGTTCTTC. Translating gives CAWSEASGSNEQFF.

Turning to this clone: One junction end does not reproduce the germline sequence, and a read error may be involved. The sample has other DNA sequences that encode this CDR3 too. J is TRBJ1-6 and V is TRBV5-1; D unresolved. Germline CDR1 SGHRS, CDR2 YFSETQ. The CDR3 loop spans 13 amino acids. CDR3 nucleotides: TGCGCCAGTAGCTTGGTCTCGGATTCACCCCTCCACTTT. Protein: CASSLVSDSPLHF.

The chain recombines TRBV30 with TRBJ1-1; D not certain. Germline V gene data show CDR1 as GTSNPN and CDR2 as SVGIG (reference sequence). V lost 0 bases and J lost 10, with 21 bases in between. The CDR3 sequence is 15 residues long. The CDR3 spells CAWSVPNPPRIGAFF. The CDR3, as DNA: TGTGCCTGGAGTGTTCCCAATCCGCCGCGTATCGGAGCTTTCTTT.

The chain recombines TRBV7-2 with TRBJ1-5, with a possible D match to TRBD1 (6 bases). With 1 base removed from V and 6 bases from J, the gap between germline ends came to 16 bases. This CDR3 comprises 16 residues. CDR1 and CDR2 from the germline V gene are SGHTA and FQGNSA. CDR3 nucleotide sequence: TGTGCCAGCAGCTTAGTAACAGGGCCAGGGAGTCAGCCCCAGCATTTT. Translated, it gives CASSLVTGPGSQPQHF.

This clone was seen once. V usage is TRBV5-4 and J usage is TRBJ2-7, with D perhaps matching TRBD1 (5 bases). V was clipped by 4 bases and J by 2 bases, with 7 bases between them. In germline, CDR1 is SGHNT, CDR2 YYREEE (reference sequence). The CDR3 spans 12 residues. This CDR3 is CASSTGPYEQYF. As DNA, the CDR3 is TGTGCCAGCAGCACAGGTCCCTACGAGCAGTACTTC.

V is TRBV5-6 and J is TRBJ2-1; 8 bases map to TRBD2. Trimming at V came to 4 bases and at J to 0 bases, leaving 9 bases not matched to a gene. This CDR3 spans 17 amino acids. Germline loops: CDR1 SGHDT, CDR2 YYEEEE. CDR3 in DNA: TGTGCCAGCAGCGCAGGACTAGCCTCCTACTCCTACAATGAGCAGTTCTTC. This gives the protein CASSAGLASYSYNEQFF.

The table lists this clone with a few counts. This sequence joins TRBV7-9 and TRBJ1-5, with 10 positions matching TRBD1. The CDR3 is 15 residues long. The trim removed 5 bases at V and 7 bases at J, leaving 8 bases unmatched. Germline CDR1 SEHNR, CDR2 FQNEAQ (reference sequence). The CDR3 reads CASSPTGGYGQPQHF. CDR3 bases: TGTGCCAGCAGCCCGACAGGGGGCTATGGGCAGCCCCAGCATTTT.

The J gene is TRBJ2-1, the V gene TRBV29-1; the match to TRBD1 covers 7 bases. The V and J ends lost 6 bases and 4 bases, in that order; junction bases with no gene match: 6. The CDR3 is 13 amino acids. Looked up from germline, CDR1 is SQVTM and CDR2 is ANQGSEA. The CDR3 spells CSVDDRVYNEQFF. CDR3 nucleotide sequence: TGCAGCGTCGACGACAGGGTTTACAATGAGCAGTTCTTC.

The rearrangement uses TRBV5-4 and TRBJ1-5; 10 nucleotides agree with TRBD1. V was pared by 4 bases and J by 2 bases, with 6 bases of the junction left unmatched. This CDR3 contains 16 residues. Germline V CDR1 and CDR2: SGHNT, YYREEE (reference sequence). DNA for the CDR3: TGTGCCAGCAGCGATGGACAGGGGGAAGGCAATCAGCCCCAGCATTTT. Translation gives CASSDGQGEGNQPQHF.

This clone was observed once. Different DNA sequences within this sample yield the same CDR3. V and J are TRBV11-2 and TRBJ2-7; D unresolved. Germline assignment: CDR1 SGHAT and CDR2 FQNNGV. This CDR3 spans 13 amino acids. V was trimmed by 2 bases and J by 2 bases, leaving 7 bases between them. The CDR3 DNA follows: TGTGCCAGCAGCTTACAAACTGCCTACGAGCAGTACTTC. Translating gives CASSLQTAYEQYF. The complete variable domain, with remaining parts taken from reference TRBV11-2 and TRBJ2-7, reads EAGVAQSPRYKIIEKRQSVAFWCNPISGHATLYWYQQILGQGPKLLIQFQNNGVVDDSQLPKDRFSAERLKGVDSTLKIQPAKLEDSAVYLCASSLQTAYEQYFGPGTRLTVT.